Described below is a single TCR beta chain sequence and its context. Its target is not known. The sample originates from a study of PD-L1 blockade in urothelial cancer. Study overall: Individuals in the cohort had been given 0 to 3 earlier chemotherapy regimens. Specimens of blood held a median count of roughly 130,000 T cells.

General study results and limits: In blood at 3 weeks, tumor-associated clones expanded more among patients with durable benefit.

As to time point: peripheral blood 6 weeks after treatment start. Produced via immunoSEQ multiplex PCR; TCRdb's table is partial and in-frame only. The sample contains roughly 100,000 clones, 75% to 90% of which appear only once. This CDR3 contains 15 residues. The V end lost 5 bases, the J end lost 3 bases, and 17 bases lay between the germline ends. Germline CDR1 MNHEY, CDR2 SVGAGI. The sample was PBMCs, taken around atezolizumab (anti-PD-L1) treatment. This receptor was identified in a man aged 65 to 79 with urothelial cancer. This rearrangement joins TRBV6-5 to TRBJ2-7, with TRBD2 as a possible D gene (6 bases). The CDR3 region is CASSTVKSGLYEQYF. The CDR3 DNA reads as TGTGCCAGCAGTACCGTTAAGAGCGGGCTCTACGAGCAGTACTTC.